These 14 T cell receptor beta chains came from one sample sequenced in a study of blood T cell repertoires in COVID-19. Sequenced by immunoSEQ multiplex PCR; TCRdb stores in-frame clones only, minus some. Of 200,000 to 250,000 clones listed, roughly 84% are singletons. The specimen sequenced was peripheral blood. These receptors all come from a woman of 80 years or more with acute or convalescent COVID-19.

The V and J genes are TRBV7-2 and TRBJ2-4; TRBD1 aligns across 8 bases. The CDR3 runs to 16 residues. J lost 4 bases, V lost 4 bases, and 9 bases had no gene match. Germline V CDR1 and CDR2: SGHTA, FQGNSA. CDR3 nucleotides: TGTGCCAGCAGCTCCGGACAGGGAGGAAGGAAAAACATTCAGTACTTC. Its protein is CASSSGQGGRKNIQYF.

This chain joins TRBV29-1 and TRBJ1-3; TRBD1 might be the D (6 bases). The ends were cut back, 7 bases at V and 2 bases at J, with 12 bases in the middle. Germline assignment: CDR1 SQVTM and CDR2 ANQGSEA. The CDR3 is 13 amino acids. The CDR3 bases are TGCAGCGGGTGGACAGAGACTGGAAACACCATATATTTT. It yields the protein CSGWTETGNTIYF.

The DNA of the CDR3 is TGTGCCAGCAGACCCAAAGCGGGCAGAGCGGGCTCTGGAAACACCATATATTTT. As protein: CASRPKAGRAGSGNTIYF. The chain joins TRBV7-9 to TRBJ1-3, with D unclear. Per the germline V gene, CDR1 is SEHNR and CDR2 is FQNEAQ (reference sequence). This CDR3 spans 18 amino acids. With 6 bases removed from V and 0 bases from J, the gap between germline ends came to 21 bases.

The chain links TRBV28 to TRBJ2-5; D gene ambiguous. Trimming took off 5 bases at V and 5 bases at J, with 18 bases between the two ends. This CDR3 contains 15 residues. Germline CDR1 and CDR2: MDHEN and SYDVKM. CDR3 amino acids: CASSPPLGAEETQYF. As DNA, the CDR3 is TGTGCCAGCAGTCCCCCCTTGGGCGCAGAGGAGACCCAGTACTTC.

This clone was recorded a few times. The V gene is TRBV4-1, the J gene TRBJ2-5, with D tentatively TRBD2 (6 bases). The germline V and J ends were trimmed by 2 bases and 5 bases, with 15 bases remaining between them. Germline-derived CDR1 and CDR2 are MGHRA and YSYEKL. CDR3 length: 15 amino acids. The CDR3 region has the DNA TGCGCCAGCAGCCAAACCGGGACGGGGGTGGAGACCCAGTACTTC. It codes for CASSQTGTGVETQYF.

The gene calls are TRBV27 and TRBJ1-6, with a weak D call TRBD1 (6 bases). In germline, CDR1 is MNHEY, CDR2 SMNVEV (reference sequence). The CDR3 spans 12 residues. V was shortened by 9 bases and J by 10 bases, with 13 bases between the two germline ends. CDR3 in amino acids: CASGGGGSPLHF. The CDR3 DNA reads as TGTGCCAGTGGGGGAGGGGGGTCACCCCTCCACTTT.

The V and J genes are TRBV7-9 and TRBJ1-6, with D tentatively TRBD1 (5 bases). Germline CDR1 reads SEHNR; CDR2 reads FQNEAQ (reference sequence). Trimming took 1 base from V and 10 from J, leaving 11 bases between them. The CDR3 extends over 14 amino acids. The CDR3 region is CASSLVGPLSPLHF. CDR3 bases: TGTGCCAGCAGCTTAGTGGGGCCTTTATCACCCCTCCACTTT. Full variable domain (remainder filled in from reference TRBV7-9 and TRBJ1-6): DTGVSQNPRHKITKRGQNVTFRCDPISEHNRLYWYRQTLGQGPEFLTYFQNEAQLEKSRLLSDRFSAERPKGSFSTLEIQRTEQGDSAMYLCASSLVGPLSPLHFGNGTRLTVT.

The CDR3 sequence is CASSVGGGSGEQFF. CDR3 nucleotides: TGTGCCAGCAGTGTTGGCGGGGGGTCCGGTGAGCAGTTCTTC. This chain joins TRBV6-2 or TRBV6-3 and TRBJ2-1; TRBD2 matches 8 bases. J was trimmed by 9 bases and V by 5 bases; bases with no gene match: 9. The CDR3 spans 14 residues. In germline, CDR1 is MNHEY, CDR2 SVGEGT.

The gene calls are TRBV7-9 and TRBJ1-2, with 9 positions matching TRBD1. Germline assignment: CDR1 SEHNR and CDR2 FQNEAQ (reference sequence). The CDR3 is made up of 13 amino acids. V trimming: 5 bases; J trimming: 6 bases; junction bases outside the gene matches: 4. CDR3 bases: TGTGCCAGCAGCCCATGGGACAGGGATGGCTACACCTTC. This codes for CASSPWDRDGYTF. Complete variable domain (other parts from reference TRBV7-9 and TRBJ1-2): DTGVSQNPRHKITKRGQNVTFRCDPISEHNRLYWYRQTLGQGPEFLTYFQNEAQLEKSRLLSDRFSAERPKGSFSTLEIQRTEQGDSAMYLCASSPWDRDGYTFGSGTRLTVV.

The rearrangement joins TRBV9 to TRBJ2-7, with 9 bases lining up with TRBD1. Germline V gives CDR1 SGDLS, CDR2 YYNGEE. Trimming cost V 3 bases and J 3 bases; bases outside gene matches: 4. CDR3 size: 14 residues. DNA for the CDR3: TGTGCCAGCAGCGCCGGGACAGGGTACTACGAGCAGTACTTC. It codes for CASSAGTGYYEQYF. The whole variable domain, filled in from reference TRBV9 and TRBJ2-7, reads DSGVTQTPKHLITATGQRVTLRCSPRSGDLSVYWYQQSLDQGLQFLIQYYNGEERAKGNILERFSAQQFPDLHSELNLSSLELGDSALYFCASSAGTGYYEQYFGPGTRLTVT.

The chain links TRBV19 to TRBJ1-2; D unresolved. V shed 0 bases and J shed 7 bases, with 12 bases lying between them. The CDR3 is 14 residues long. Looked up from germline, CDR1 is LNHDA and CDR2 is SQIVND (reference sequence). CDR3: CASSIEPRIRGYTF. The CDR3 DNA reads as TGTGCCAGTAGTATAGAGCCCAGGATCCGTGGCTACACCTTC.

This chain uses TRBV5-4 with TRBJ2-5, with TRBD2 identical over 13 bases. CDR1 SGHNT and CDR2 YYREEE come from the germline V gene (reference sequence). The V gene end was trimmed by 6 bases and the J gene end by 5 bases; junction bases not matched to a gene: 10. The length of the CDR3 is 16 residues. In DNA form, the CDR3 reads TGTGCCAGCACCCGGGGACTAGCGGGGAGGGGTGAGACCCAGTACTTC. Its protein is CASTRGLAGRGETQYF.

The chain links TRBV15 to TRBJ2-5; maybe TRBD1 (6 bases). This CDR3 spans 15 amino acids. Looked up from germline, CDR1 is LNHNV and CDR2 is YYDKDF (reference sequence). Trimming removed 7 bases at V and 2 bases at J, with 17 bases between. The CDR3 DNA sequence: TGTGCCACCAAGCCCCTGACAGGCGGGCAAGAGACCCAGTACTTC. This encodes CATKPLTGGQETQYF.

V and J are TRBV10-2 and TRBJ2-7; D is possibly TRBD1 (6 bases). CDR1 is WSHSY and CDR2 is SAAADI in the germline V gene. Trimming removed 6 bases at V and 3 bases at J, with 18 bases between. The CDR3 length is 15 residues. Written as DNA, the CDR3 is TGCGCCAGCAGCCAACGATCGGTGGGACACTACGAGCAGTACTTC. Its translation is CASSQRSVGHYEQYF.